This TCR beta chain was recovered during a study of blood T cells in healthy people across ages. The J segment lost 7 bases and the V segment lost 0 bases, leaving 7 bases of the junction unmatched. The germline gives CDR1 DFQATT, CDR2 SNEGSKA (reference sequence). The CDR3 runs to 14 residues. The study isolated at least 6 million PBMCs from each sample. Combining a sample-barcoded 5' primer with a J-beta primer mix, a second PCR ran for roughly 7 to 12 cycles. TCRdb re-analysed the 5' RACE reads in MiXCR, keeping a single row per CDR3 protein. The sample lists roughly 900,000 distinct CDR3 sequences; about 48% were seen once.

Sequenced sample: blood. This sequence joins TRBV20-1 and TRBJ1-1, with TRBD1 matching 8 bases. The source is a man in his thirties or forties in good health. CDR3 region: CSARDDRTGSEAFF. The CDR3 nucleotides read TGCAGTGCTAGAGACGACAGGACAGGGAGTGAAGCTTTCTTT.